These 29 T cell receptor beta chains share one sample of origin, sequenced in a study of shared clonotypes between healthy human individuals. Method: immunoSEQ multiplex PCR; TCRdb's copy keeps in-frame clones and lacks some. This table has roughly 550,000 clones, around 95% appearing once. Naive CD8 populations comprised CD45RO-negative cells positively selected for CCR7, excluding terminally differentiated effector memory CD45RA+ cells. The sample taken for sequencing was naive CD8+ T cells sorted from blood. These receptors all come from a young woman in good health.

The chain recombines TRBV6-1 with TRBJ2-5; D unresolved. Germline V gene lookup returns CDR1 MNHNS and CDR2 SASEGT. V lost 7 bases to trimming and J lost 2 bases, with 14 bases between them. This CDR3 contains 14 residues. In DNA, the CDR3 is TGTGCCAGCATTTTATTGCGCGGACAAGAGACCCAGTACTTC. This gives the protein CASILLRGQETQYF.

V gene TRBV19 combines with J gene TRBJ2-1; 14 bases fit TRBD2. The CDR3 spans 19 residues. V gave up 7 bases and J gave up 0 bases; unmatched junction bases: 11. Germline CDR1 LNHDA, CDR2 SQIVND (reference sequence). DNA for the CDR3: TGTGCCAGTACCCCGAGGACTAGCGGGAGGAGCCTCTCCTACAATGAGCAGTTCTTC. It codes for CASTPRTSGRSLSYNEQFF.

For this clone: The same CDR3 arises from other DNA sequences in this sample as well. The V and J genes are TRBV2 and TRBJ2-7; the D gene is possibly TRBD1 (5 bases). With 6 bases removed from V and 0 bases from J, the gap between germline ends came to 6 bases. The CDR3 covers 12 residues. Germline CDR1 and CDR2: SNHLY and FYNNEI. For the CDR3, the DNA is TGTGCCAGCAGCGACAGCTCCTACGAGCAGTACTTC. It is translated as CASSDSSYEQYF. The full variable domain, with the rest looked up from reference TRBV2 and TRBJ2-7, is EPEVTQTPSHQVTQMGQEVILRCVPISNHLYFYWYRQILGQKVEFLVSFYNNEISEKSEIFDDQFSVERPDGSNFTLKIRSTKLEDSAMYFCASSDSSYEQYFGPGTRLTVT.

The chain uses TRBV5-8 and TRBJ2-3, with TRBD1 as a possible D gene (6 bases). The CDR3 extends over 14 amino acids. Germline-derived CDR1 and CDR2 are SGHTS and YDEGEE. Trimming shortened V by 1 base and J by 2 bases, and 8 bases separated the two germline ends. Here the CDR3 DNA reads TGTGCCAGCAGCTTGATGGGACACACAGATACGCAGTATTTT. This gives the protein CASSLMGHTDTQYF.

The V call is TRBV5-1, the J call TRBJ2-1, with 8 bases matching TRBD2. From germline, CDR1 is SGHRS and CDR2 YFSETQ. CDR3 length equals 12 residues. With 6 bases clipped from V and 7 bases from J, the junction kept 3 bases outside the gene matches. The CDR3: CASTGGRNEQFF. Written as DNA, the CDR3 is TGCGCCAGCACGGGGGGGAGGAATGAGCAGTTCTTC.

The rearrangement joins TRBV5-6 to TRBJ1-2; TRBD1 matches at 11 bases. The CDR3 sequence is 15 residues long. V shed 5 bases, J shed 5 bases, and the junction held 8 bases outside the gene matches. CDR1 is SGHDT and CDR2 is YYEEEE in the germline V gene. The CDR3 DNA reads TGTGCCAGCAGGATGGACAGGGGGCCATGGTATGGCTACACCTTC. It specifies CASRMDRGPWYGYTF.

The CDR3 coding sequence is TGTGCCAGCAGCTCCACAGGGCCCAATCCCTACGAGCAGTACTTC. Amino acid sequence: CASSSTGPNPYEQYF. V gene TRBV5-8 combines with J gene TRBJ2-7; tentative D call: TRBD1 (6 bases). The CDR3 runs to 15 residues. V was clipped by 3 bases and J by 2 bases, with 15 bases between them. Germline-derived CDR1 and CDR2 are SGHTS and YDEGEE.

V gene TRBV5-4 combines with J gene TRBJ2-2, with 12 bases identical to TRBD1. V lost 4 bases, J lost 9 bases, and 7 bases stayed unmatched. This CDR3 contains 15 residues. The V gene's germline CDR1 is SGHNT and CDR2 YYREEE (reference sequence). The CDR3: CASSDPGQGAWELFF. The DNA for the CDR3 is TGTGCCAGCAGCGACCCGGGACAGGGGGCCTGGGAGCTGTTTTTT.

In the case of this clone: The sample has other DNA sequences that encode this CDR3 too. The chain couples TRBV6-1 to TRBJ1-5; D perhaps matches TRBD1 (6 bases). Per germline, CDR1 MNHNS and CDR2 SASEGT. The CDR3 has 16 amino acids. V gave up 2 bases and J gave up 2 bases, with 13 bases separating them. The CDR3 is CASSEWSGEGNQPQHF. The CDR3, as DNA: TGTGCCAGCAGTGAATGGTCAGGGGAGGGCAATCAGCCCCAGCATTTT.

V usage is TRBV7-6 and J usage is TRBJ2-7; 7 positions agree with TRBD2. The CDR3 is 14 residues long. V trimming: 5 bases; J trimming: 6 bases; junction bases outside the gene matches: 10. Germline assignment: CDR1 SGHVS and CDR2 FNYEAQ. CDR3 coding DNA: TGTGCCAGCAGCCCCTCGACTAGCCGATTCGAGCAGTACTTC. Its protein product is CASSPSTSRFEQYF.

The chain couples TRBV6-5 to TRBJ1-2; 8 positions agree with TRBD1. CDR3 length equals 13 residues. The germline CDR1 and CDR2 sequences are MNHEY and SVGAGI. V was pared by 5 bases and J by 6 bases, with 5 bases of the junction left unmatched. The CDR3 loop reads CASSGQGYDGYTF. In nucleotides, the CDR3 is TGTGCCAGCAGTGGACAGGGATACGATGGCTACACCTTC.

The J gene is TRBJ2-2, the V gene TRBV28; D call uncertain. The V and J ends lost 2 bases and 6 bases respectively, with 4 bases between them. Germline V gene sequence: CDR1 MDHEN, CDR2 SYDVKM. The CDR3 is made up of 12 amino acids. The CDR3 nucleotides read TGTGCCAGCAGTTTAACGTCCGGGGAGCTGTTTTTT. It encodes CASSLTSGELFF.

V gene TRBV5-1 combines with J gene TRBJ2-1, with TRBD2 matching over 9 bases. This CDR3 region has 15 residues. Trimming at V came to 5 bases and at J to 4 bases, leaving 7 bases not matched to a gene. The germline CDR1 and CDR2 sequences are SGHRS and YFSETQ. In DNA, the CDR3 is TGCGCCAGCAGGGGTAGCGGGAGCCTTTACAATGAGCAGTTCTTC. Its protein is CASRGSGSLYNEQFF.

This chain uses TRBV4-1 with TRBJ2-1, with 7 nucleotides matching TRBD2. This CDR3 contains 15 residues. Per the germline V gene, CDR1 is MGHRA and CDR2 is YSYEKL. V shed 6 bases and J 2 bases; nucleotides not matched to a gene: 7. The CDR3 nucleotides read TGCGCCAGCAGTCAACTAGCGCCTCCCTACAATGAGCAGTTCTTC. Translating gives CASSQLAPPYNEQFF.

This clone was picked up one time. V is TRBV13 and J is TRBJ2-7; TRBD2 matches 13 bases. CDR1 is PRHDT and CDR2 is FYEKMQ in the germline V gene (reference sequence). The CDR3 spans 16 residues. After removal of 0 bases from V and 3 bases from J, the junction contained 2 bases not matched to a gene. Written as DNA, the CDR3 is TGTGCCAGCAGCTTAGGACTAGCGGGGGGGAACTACGAGCAGTACTTC. Its translation: CASSLGLAGGNYEQYF.

The V call is TRBV30, the J call TRBJ2-2; 7 nucleotides match TRBD1. Germline loops: CDR1 GTSNPN, CDR2 SVGIG (reference sequence). The trim removed 1 base at V and 2 bases at J, leaving 10 bases unmatched. CDR3 length: 17 residues. The chain's CDR3 is CAWSDGSEGANTGELFF. The CDR3 nucleotides read TGTGCCTGGAGTGATGGCAGTGAGGGGGCAAACACCGGGGAGCTGTTTTTT.

The rearrangement joins TRBV7-2 to TRBJ2-3; TRBD1 might be the D (6 bases). V gave up 5 bases and J gave up 2 bases, with 20 bases separating them. Germline CDR1 reads SGHTA; CDR2 reads FQGNSA. This CDR3 is built from 17 residues. DNA for the CDR3: TGTGCCAGCAGCCATAGTAACAGGGTTACGCTCACAGATACGCAGTATTTT. It codes for CASSHSNRVTLTDTQYF.

V and J are TRBV2 and TRBJ1-4, with a possible D match to TRBD1 (5 bases). V dropped 4 bases and J dropped 4 bases, with 13 bases sitting between them. The CDR3 extends over 15 amino acids. CDR1 is SNHLY and CDR2 is FYNNEI in the germline V gene. The DNA for the CDR3 is TGTGCCAGCAGTGGAGAAAGGGGCATTAATGAAAAACTGTTTTTT. Translation: CASSGERGINEKLFF.

A note on this clone: This sample also contains other DNA sequences that code for the same CDR3. The rearrangement uses TRBV5-4 and TRBJ1-1; D remains unclear. Germline V CDR1 and CDR2: SGHNT, YYREEE (reference sequence). This CDR3 region has 12 residues. Trimming left V 2 bases short and J 5 bases short, with 7 bases between. The chain's CDR3 is CASSFGSTEAFF. The CDR3, as DNA: TGTGCCAGCAGCTTCGGTAGTACTGAAGCTTTCTTT.

This rearrangement joins TRBV5-6 to TRBJ2-1; D is unclear. Trimming took off 4 bases at V and 9 bases at J, with 11 bases between the two ends. The CDR3 has 12 amino acids. The V gene's germline CDR1 is SGHDT and CDR2 YYEEEE. The CDR3, as DNA: TGTGCCAGCAGCCTCTGGCGGAGTGAGCAGTTCTTC. This translates into CASSLWRSEQFF. Using reference TRBV5-6 and TRBJ2-1 for the parts outside the CDR3, the full variable domain is DAGVTQSPTHLIKTRGQQVTLRCSPKSGHDTVSWYQQALGQGPQFIFQYYEEEERQRGNFPDRFSGHQFPNYSSELNVNALLLGDSALYLCASSLWRSEQFFGPGTRLTVL.

This rearrangement joins TRBV7-6 to TRBJ1-4; weak D call: TRBD1 (5 bases). V lost 1 base and J lost 8, with 14 bases in between. This CDR3 comprises 15 residues. The germline V gene encodes CDR1 SGHVS and CDR2 FNYEAQ. This CDR3 reads CASSLDGTQREKLFF. As DNA, the CDR3 is TGTGCCAGCAGCTTAGACGGGACTCAGAGGGAAAAACTGTTTTTT. The whole variable domain, filled in from reference TRBV7-6 and TRBJ1-4, reads GAGVSQSPRYKVTKRGQDVALRCDPISGHVSLYWYRQALGQGPEFLTYFNYEAQQDKSGLPNDRFSAERPEGSISTLTIQRTEQRDSAMYRCASSLDGTQREKLFFGSGTQLSVL.

The V and J genes are TRBV29-1 and TRBJ2-3, with TRBD2 identical over 16 bases. V shed 4 bases, J shed 6 bases, and the junction held 7 bases outside the gene matches. The germline CDR1 and CDR2 sequences are SQVTM and ANQGSEA. CDR3 length equals 16 residues. For the CDR3, the DNA is TGCAGCGTTGGAGGGACTAGCGGGAGGGACTGGGATACGCAGTATTTT. This translates into CSVGGTSGRDWDTQYF.

The V gene is TRBV28, the J gene TRBJ2-7, with a possible D match to TRBD1 (5 bases). The length of the CDR3 is 12 residues. The germline V gene has CDR1 MDHEN and CDR2 SYDVKM. V lost 5 bases, J lost 3 bases, and 8 bases lay in between. CDR3 sequence (DNA): TGTGCCAGCAGTCCAGGACACTACGAGCAGTACTTC. It encodes CASSPGHYEQYF.

This chain connects TRBV7-9 to TRBJ2-7; either TRBD1 or TRBD2 may fit D (5 bases each). V lost 5 bases and J 4 bases, leaving 12 bases between the germline ends. The CDR3 consists of 13 residues. Germline V gene data show CDR1 as SEHNR and CDR2 as FQNEAQ (reference sequence). CDR3 protein: CASSTGTGYEQYF. CDR3 bases: TGTGCCAGCAGCACCGGGACCGGTTACGAGCAGTACTTC.

This rearrangement joins TRBV29-1 to TRBJ2-2; D may correspond to TRBD1 or TRBD2 (5 bases each). Trimming shortened V by 1 base and J by 8 bases, and 11 bases separated the two germline ends. Germline lookup yields CDR1 SQVTM and CDR2 ANQGSEA. The CDR3 loop spans 13 amino acids. CDR3 protein: CSVEVGDGGELFF. In DNA, the CDR3 is TGCAGCGTTGAAGTGGGGGACGGAGGGGAGCTGTTTTTT.

CDR3 DNA: TGTGCCAGCAGTTTAATGGGAGGGCCAGGCGATACGCAGTATTTT. This gives the protein CASSLMGGPGDTQYF. The rearrangement uses TRBV28 and TRBJ2-3; 7 bases fit TRBD2. With V trimmed by 2 bases and J by 6 bases, 8 bases remained unmatched. The CDR3 spans 15 residues. Germline CDR1 and CDR2: MDHEN and SYDVKM.

This chain uses TRBV28 with TRBJ2-7; D is unresolved. The germline V gene has CDR1 MDHEN and CDR2 SYDVKM. The CDR3 sequence is 17 residues long. The V and J ends lost 1 base and 0 bases respectively, with 16 bases between them. CDR3 sequence: CASSLSLDRFSSYEQYF. In DNA, the CDR3 is TGTGCCAGCAGTTTATCGCTTGACCGATTTAGCTCCTACGAGCAGTACTTC.

This chain joins TRBV27 and TRBJ2-7; the D gene is possibly TRBD2 (5 bases). In germline, CDR1 is MNHEY, CDR2 SMNVEV (reference sequence). The CDR3 covers 13 residues. Trimming left V 1 base short and J 5 bases short, with 9 bases between. The CDR3 nucleotides are TGTGCCAGCAGTTTATTAGGAGCGGACGAGCAGTACTTC. It specifies CASSLLGADEQYF.

With respect to this clone: At the DNA level, this CDR3 is encoded by other sequences in the same sample as well. This chain joins TRBV19 and TRBJ2-1; D remains unclear. Per the germline V gene, CDR1 is LNHDA and CDR2 is SQIVND (reference sequence). V gave up 7 bases and J gave up 3 bases, with 4 bases separating them. The CDR3 runs 11 residues. The DNA of the CDR3 is TGTGCCAGTACCTACTACAATGAGCAGTTCTTC. Amino acid sequence: CASTYYNEQFF.